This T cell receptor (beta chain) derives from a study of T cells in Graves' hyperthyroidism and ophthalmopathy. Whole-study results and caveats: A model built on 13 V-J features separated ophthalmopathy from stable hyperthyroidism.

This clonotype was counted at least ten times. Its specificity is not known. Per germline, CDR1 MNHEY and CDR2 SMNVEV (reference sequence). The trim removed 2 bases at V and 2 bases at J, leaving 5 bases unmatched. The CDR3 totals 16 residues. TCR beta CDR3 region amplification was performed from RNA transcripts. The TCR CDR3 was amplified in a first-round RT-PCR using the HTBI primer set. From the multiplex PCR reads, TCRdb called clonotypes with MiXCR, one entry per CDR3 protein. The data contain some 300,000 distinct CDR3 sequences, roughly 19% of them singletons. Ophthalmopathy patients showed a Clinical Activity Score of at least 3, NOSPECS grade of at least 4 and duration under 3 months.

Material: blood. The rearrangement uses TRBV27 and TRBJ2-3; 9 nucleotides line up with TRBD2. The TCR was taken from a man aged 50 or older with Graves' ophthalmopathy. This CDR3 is CASSLVAGAITDTQYF. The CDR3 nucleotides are TGTGCCAGCAGTTTAGTAGCGGGAGCCATCACAGATACGCAGTATTTT.